This T cell receptor (beta chain) was identified in a study of immune cell composition in non-small cell lung cancer. The CDR3 consists of 14 residues. CDR1 SGHRS and CDR2 YFSETQ come from the germline V gene. V lost 4 bases to trimming and J lost 7 bases; unmatched junction nucleotides: 11. This clone was observed a few times. Using immunoSEQ multiplex PCR, the repertoire was profiled, and TCRdb retains in-frame clones only, with some absent. The data hold about 7,000 clones, with around 70% observed a single time. Sequencing was done on a sample of lung tumor tissue. The chain combines TRBV5-1 with TRBJ2-7; 7 bases line up with TRBD1. The TCR comes from a human donor with non-small cell lung cancer. Here the CDR3 reads CASSLQQGMGEQYF. The CDR3 nucleotides read TGCGCCAGCAGCCTACAACAGGGGATGGGAGAGCAGTACTTC.